This TCR beta chain stems from a study of blood T cell repertoires in COVID-19. The wider study: Sites across the United States, Italy and Spain contributed samples from acute and convalescent COVID-19. Sources were T cells, B-cell-depleted T cells, or PBMCs; the material itself was cDNA or gDNA.

Per the original data handling: How many nucleated cells were present was estimated from reference gene primer amplification. Clones were read by immunoSEQ multiplex PCR, and TCRdb kept only the in-frame ones, dropping some. The D gene and trimming were derived from the DNA, and the V and J assignments and clone size from that table. The sample has 100,000 to 150,000 clones; about 90% are singletons. The V gene's germline CDR1 is SEHNR and CDR2 FQNEAQ (reference sequence). J gave up 2 bases and V 5 bases, and 8 bases lay outside the gene matches. The CDR3 is made up of 15 amino acids. The sequence derives from a human donor in a cohort sampled during active COVID-19. The chain links TRBV7-9 to TRBJ2-5; 7 bases map to TRBD1. Sequenced: peripheral blood. The CDR3: CASSAGTALQETQYF. The CDR3 nucleotides read TGTGCCAGCAGCGCCGGGACAGCCCTACAAGAGACCCAGTACTTC.